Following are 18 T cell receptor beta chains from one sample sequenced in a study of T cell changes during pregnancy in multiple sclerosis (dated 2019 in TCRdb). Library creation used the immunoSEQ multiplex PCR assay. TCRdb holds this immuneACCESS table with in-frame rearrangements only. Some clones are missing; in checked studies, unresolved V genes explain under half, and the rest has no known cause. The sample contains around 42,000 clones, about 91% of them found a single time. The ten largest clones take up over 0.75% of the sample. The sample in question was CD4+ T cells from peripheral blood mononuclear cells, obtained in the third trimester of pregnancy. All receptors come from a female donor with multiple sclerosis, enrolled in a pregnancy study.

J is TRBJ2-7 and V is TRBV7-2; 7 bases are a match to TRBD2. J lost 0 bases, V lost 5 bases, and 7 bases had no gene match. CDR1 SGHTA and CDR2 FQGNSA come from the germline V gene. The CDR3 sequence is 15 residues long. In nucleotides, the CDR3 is TGTGCCAGCAGCCCTAGCGGCCTTAGCTCCTACGAGCAGTACTTC. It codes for CASSPSGLSSYEQYF.

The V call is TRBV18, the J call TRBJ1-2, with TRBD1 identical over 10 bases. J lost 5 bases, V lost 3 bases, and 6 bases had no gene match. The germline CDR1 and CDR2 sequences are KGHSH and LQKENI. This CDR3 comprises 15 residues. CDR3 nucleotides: TGTGCCAGCTCACCTCCGGGACAGGGGAATTATGGCTACACCTTC. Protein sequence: CASSPPGQGNYGYTF.

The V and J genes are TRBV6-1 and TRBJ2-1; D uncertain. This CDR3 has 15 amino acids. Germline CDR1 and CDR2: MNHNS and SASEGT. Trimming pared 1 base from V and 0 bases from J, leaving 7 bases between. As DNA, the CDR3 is TGTGCCAGCAGTGAAGGGAGAGGCTCCTACAATGAGCAGTTCTTC. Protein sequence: CASSEGRGSYNEQFF.

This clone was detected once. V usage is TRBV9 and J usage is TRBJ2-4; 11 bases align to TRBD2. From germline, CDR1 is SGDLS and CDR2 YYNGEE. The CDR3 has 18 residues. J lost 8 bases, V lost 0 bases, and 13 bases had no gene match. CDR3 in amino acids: CASSVGSSGRAGLDIQYF. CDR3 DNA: TGTGCCAGCAGCGTAGGGAGTAGCGGGAGGGCCGGGTTGGACATTCAGTACTTC.

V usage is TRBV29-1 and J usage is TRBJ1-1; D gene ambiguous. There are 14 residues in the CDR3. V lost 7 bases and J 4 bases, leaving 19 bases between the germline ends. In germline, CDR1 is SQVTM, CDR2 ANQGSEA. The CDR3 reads CSARSPDGGTEAFF. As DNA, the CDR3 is TGCAGCGCCCGAAGCCCCGATGGTGGCACTGAAGCTTTCTTT.

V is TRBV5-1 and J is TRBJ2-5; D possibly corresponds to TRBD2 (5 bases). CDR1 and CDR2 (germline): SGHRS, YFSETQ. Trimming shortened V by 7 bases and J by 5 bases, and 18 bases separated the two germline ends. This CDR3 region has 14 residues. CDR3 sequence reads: CASGRGQRAETQYF. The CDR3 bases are TGCGCCAGCGGCCGTGGGCAGAGGGCGGAGACCCAGTACTTC.

The DNA for the CDR3 is TGTGCCAGCTCCGACCCGTCGGGTCGAAATCCTAATTCACCCCTCCACTTT. Its translation is CASSDPSGRNPNSPLHF. V and J are TRBV2 and TRBJ1-6; D not certain. Deletions cut 8 bases from V and 6 bases from J, with 23 bases between. Germline loops: CDR1 SNHLY, CDR2 FYNNEI. The length of the CDR3 is 17 residues.

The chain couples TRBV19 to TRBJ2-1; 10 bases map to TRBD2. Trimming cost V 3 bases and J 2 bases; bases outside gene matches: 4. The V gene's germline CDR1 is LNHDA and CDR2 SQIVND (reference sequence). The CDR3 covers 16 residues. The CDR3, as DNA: TGTGCCAGTAGTATCTTAGCGGGAGGACCCTACAATGAGCAGTTCTTC. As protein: CASSILAGGPYNEQFF.

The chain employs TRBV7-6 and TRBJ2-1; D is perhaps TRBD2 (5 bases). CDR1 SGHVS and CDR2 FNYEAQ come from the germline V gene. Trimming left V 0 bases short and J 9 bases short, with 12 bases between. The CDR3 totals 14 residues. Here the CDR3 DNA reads TGTGCCAGCAGCTTAGCTAGCGAGACATTTGAGCAGTTCTTC. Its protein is CASSLASETFEQFF.

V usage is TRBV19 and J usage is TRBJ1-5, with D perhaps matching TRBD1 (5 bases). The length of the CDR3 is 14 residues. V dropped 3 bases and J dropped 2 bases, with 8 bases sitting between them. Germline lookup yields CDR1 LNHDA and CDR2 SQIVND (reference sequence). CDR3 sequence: CASSIRVGNQPQHF. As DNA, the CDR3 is TGTGCCAGTAGTATCAGGGTAGGCAATCAGCCCCAGCATTTT. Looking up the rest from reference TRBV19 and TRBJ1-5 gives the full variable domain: DGGITQSPKYLFRKEGQNVTLSCEQNLNHDAMYWYRQDPGQGLRLIYYSQIVNDFQKGDIAEGYSVSREKKESFPLTVTSAQKNPTAFYLCASSIRVGNQPQHFGDGTRLSIL.

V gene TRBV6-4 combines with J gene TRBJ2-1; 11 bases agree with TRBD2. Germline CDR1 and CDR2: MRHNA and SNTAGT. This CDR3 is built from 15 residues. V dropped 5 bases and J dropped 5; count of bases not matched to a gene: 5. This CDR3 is CASSTGTSGHNEQFF. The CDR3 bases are TGTGCCAGCAGTACCGGGACTAGCGGCCACAATGAGCAGTTCTTC.

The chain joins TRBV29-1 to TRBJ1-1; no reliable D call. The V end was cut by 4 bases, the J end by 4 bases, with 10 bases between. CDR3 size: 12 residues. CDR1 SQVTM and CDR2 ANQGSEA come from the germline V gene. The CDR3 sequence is CSVARVSTEAFF. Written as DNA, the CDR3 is TGCAGCGTTGCGCGGGTTAGCACTGAAGCTTTCTTT. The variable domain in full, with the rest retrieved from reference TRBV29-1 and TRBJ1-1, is SAVISQKPSRDICQRGTSLTIQCQVDSQVTMMFWYRQQPGQSLTLIATANQGSEATYESGFVIDKFPISRPNLTFSTLTVSNMSPEDSSIYLCSVARVSTEAFFGQGTRLTVV.

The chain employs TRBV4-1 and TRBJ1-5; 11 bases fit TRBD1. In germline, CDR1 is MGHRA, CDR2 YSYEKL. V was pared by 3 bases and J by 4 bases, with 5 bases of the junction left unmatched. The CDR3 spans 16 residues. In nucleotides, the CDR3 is TGCGCCAGCAGCCACGCCGGGACAGGGGGGAATCAGCCCCAGCATTTT. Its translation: CASSHAGTGGNQPQHF.

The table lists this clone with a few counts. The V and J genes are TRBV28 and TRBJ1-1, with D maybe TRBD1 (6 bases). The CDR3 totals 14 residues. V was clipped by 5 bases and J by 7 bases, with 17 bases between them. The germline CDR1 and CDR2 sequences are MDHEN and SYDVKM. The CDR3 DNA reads TGTGCCAGCAGTGGGAGGGGGGGTCGCGGTGAAGCTTTCTTT. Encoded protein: CASSGRGGRGEAFF.

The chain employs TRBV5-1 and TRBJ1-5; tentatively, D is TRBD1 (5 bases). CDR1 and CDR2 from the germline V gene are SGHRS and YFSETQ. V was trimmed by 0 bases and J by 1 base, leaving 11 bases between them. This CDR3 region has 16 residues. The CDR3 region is CASSLAGRESNQPQHF. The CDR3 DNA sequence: TGCGCCAGCAGCTTGGCAGGGCGAGAAAGCAATCAGCCCCAGCATTTT.

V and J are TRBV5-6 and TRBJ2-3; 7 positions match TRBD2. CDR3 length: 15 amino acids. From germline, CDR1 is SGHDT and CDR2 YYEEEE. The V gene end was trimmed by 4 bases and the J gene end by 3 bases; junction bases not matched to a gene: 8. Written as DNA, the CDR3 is TGTGCCAGCAGCCTCATAACTAGCGATACAGATACGCAGTATTTT. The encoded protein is CASSLITSDTDTQYF.

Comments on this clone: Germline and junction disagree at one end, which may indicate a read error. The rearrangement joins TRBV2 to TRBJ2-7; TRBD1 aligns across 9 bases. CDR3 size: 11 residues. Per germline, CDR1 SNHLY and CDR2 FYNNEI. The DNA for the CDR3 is TGTGCCAGCAGTGTTACTAGGGACAGGGAATTT. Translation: CASSVTRDREF.

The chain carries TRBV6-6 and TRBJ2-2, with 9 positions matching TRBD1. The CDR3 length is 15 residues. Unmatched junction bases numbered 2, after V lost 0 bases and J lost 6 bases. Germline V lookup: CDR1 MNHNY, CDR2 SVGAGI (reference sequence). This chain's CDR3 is CASSYSNRGPGELFF. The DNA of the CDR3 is TGTGCCAGCAGTTACTCGAACAGGGGGCCCGGGGAGCTGTTTTTT.